These 18 T cell receptor beta chains were sequenced from one sample in a study of OX40 agonist ivuxolimab in advanced cancers. The repertoire was sequenced with immunoSEQ multiplex PCR; TCRdb's copy has only in-frame clones and lacks some. The sample yields approximately 90,000 clones, roughly 85% seen once. Sequenced material: CD4+ or CD8+ T cells sorted from blood, taken in a trial of the OX40 agonist ivuxolimab. The receptors were gathered from an adult with an advanced solid tumor such as melanoma, head and neck, liver or kidney cancer.

This chain connects TRBV6-5 to TRBJ2-7; TRBD1 might be the D (6 bases). Trimming removed 4 bases at V and 3 bases at J, with 13 bases between. CDR3 length: 14 amino acids. Per germline, CDR1 MNHEY and CDR2 SVGAGI. CDR3 in amino acids: CASSSKPQGYEQYF. CDR3 in DNA: TGTGCCAGCAGTTCCAAACCACAGGGCTACGAGCAGTACTTC.

This chain joins TRBV5-4 and TRBJ2-2, with 12 nucleotides matching TRBD2. Germline V gene data show CDR1 as SGHNT and CDR2 as YYREEE (reference sequence). Losses at the gene ends were 4 bases for V and 6 bases for J; bases not matched to a gene: 7. The CDR3 runs 16 residues. DNA for the CDR3: TGTGCCAGCAGCGTTGCTAGCGGGGGGGCCTCCGGGGAGCTGTTTTTT. Its translation is CASSVASGGASGELFF.

The CDR3 bases are TGTGCCAGCAGTTCGCCCTACGAGCAGTACTTC. Residues: CASSSPYEQYF. The chain carries TRBV6-1 and TRBJ2-7; D is uncertain. The germline gives CDR1 MNHNS, CDR2 SASEGT. This CDR3 is built from 11 residues. Trimming removed 5 bases from V and 2 bases from J, with 4 bases in between.

V usage is TRBV27 and J usage is TRBJ1-1; TRBD1 might be the D (5 bases). In germline, CDR1 is MNHEY, CDR2 SMNVEV (reference sequence). This CDR3 contains 12 residues. V was clipped by 1 base and J by 7 bases, with 7 bases between them. CDR3 in DNA: TGTGCCAGCAGTTTATTAAGGGGTGAAGCTTTCTTT. Residues: CASSLLRGEAFF.

This sequence joins TRBV5-6 and TRBJ2-3; 11 bases line up with TRBD2. This CDR3 comprises 18 residues. Germline assignment: CDR1 SGHDT and CDR2 YYEEEE. The V and J ends lost 4 bases and 3 bases, in that order; junction bases with no gene match: 13. The CDR3 loop is CASSPEASGGYRTDTQYF. The CDR3 DNA is TGTGCCAGCAGCCCGGAGGCTAGCGGGGGGTATCGGACAGATACGCAGTATTTT. Complete variable domain (other parts from reference TRBV5-6 and TRBJ2-3): DAGVTQSPTHLIKTRGQQVTLRCSPKSGHDTVSWYQQALGQGPQFIFQYYEEEERQRGNFPDRFSGHQFPNYSSELNVNALLLGDSALYLCASSPEASGGYRTDTQYFGPGTRLTVL.

The chain links TRBV5-1 to TRBJ2-1; D gene unclear. V was clipped by 0 bases and J by 7 bases, with 5 bases between them. Germline CDR1 reads SGHRS; CDR2 reads YFSETQ. The CDR3 is made up of 12 amino acids. The DNA of the CDR3 is TGCGCCAGCAGCTTGGGAGAAAATGAGCAGTTCTTC. As protein: CASSLGENEQFF.

This chain connects TRBV7-2 to TRBJ1-1, with unresolved D. V lost 3 bases and J lost 0, with 8 bases in between. This CDR3 is built from 14 residues. Germline V gene sequence: CDR1 SGHTA, CDR2 FQGNSA. CDR3: CASSFDGMNTEAFF. CDR3 in DNA: TGTGCCAGCAGCTTCGACGGGATGAACACTGAAGCTTTCTTT.

The gene calls are TRBV7-3 and TRBJ1-1; D possibly corresponds to TRBD1 (6 bases). The V gene lost 8 bases and the J gene lost 4 bases, with 14 bases spanning the gap. The CDR3 spans 13 residues. Germline loops: CDR1 SGHTA, CDR2 FQGTGA. The CDR3 region has the DNA TGTGCCAGCGCTCAGGGGTCAGTCACTGAAGCTTTCTTT. This translates into CASAQGSVTEAFF.

V is TRBV28 and J is TRBJ2-7; 8 bases map to TRBD2. V lost 5 bases and J lost 0; bases outside the gene matches: 6. The CDR3 is 15 amino acids. Germline CDR1 and CDR2: MDHEN and SYDVKM. CDR3: CASSPHAGGSYEQYF. For the CDR3, the DNA is TGTGCCAGCAGTCCCCACGCGGGAGGCTCCTACGAGCAGTACTTC.

This clone was counted between two and nine times. The chain carries TRBV11-3 and TRBJ2-6; TRBD1 matches at 9 bases. Germline CDR1 SGHNT, CDR2 YENEEA. CDR3 size: 18 residues. V lost 3 bases and J lost 0; bases outside the gene matches: 6. CDR3 sequence: CASSLSWTGDSGANVLTF. The DNA of the CDR3 is TGTGCCAGCAGCTTGAGCTGGACAGGGGACTCTGGGGCCAACGTCCTGACTTTC.

This sequence joins TRBV6-1 and TRBJ2-1; a possible D gene is TRBD2 (5 bases). The CDR3 consists of 15 residues. Trimming removed 5 bases from V and 5 bases from J, with 16 bases in between. Germline V gene lookup returns CDR1 MNHNS and CDR2 SASEGT. The CDR3: CASSLQTRANNEQFF. The CDR3 nucleotides are TGTGCCAGCAGTTTACAAACGAGGGCTAACAATGAGCAGTTCTTC.

The chain is built from TRBV19 and TRBJ1-2; no firm D call. V was trimmed by 3 bases and J by 1 base, leaving 6 bases between them. The CDR3 spans 13 residues. Germline V CDR1 and CDR2: LNHDA, SQIVND (reference sequence). The CDR3 nucleotides read TGTGCCAGTAGTATCAGGAATAACTATGGCTACACCTTC. Translating gives CASSIRNNYGYTF. The variable domain in full, with the rest retrieved from reference TRBV19 and TRBJ1-2, is DGGITQSPKYLFRKEGQNVTLSCEQNLNHDAMYWYRQDPGQGLRLIYYSQIVNDFQKGDIAEGYSVSREKKESFPLTVTSAQKNPTAFYLCASSIRNNYGYTFGSGTRLTVV.

The chain uses TRBV11-2 and TRBJ1-3; D is uncertain. Trimming left V 7 bases short and J 2 bases short, with 9 bases between. Germline CDR1 is SGHAT and CDR2 is FQNNGV. CDR3 size: 13 residues. In nucleotides, the CDR3 is TGTGCCAGCAAGGCAGCCGCTGGAAACACCATATATTTT. Its translation: CASKAAAGNTIYF.

Concerning this clone itself: One junction end disagrees with the germline gene, perhaps due to a read error. This chain joins TRBV7-3 and TRBJ2-2, with TRBD2 identical over 10 bases. CDR1 and CDR2 from the germline V gene are SGHTA and FQGTGA. The CDR3 extends over 16 amino acids. The CDR3 here is CASSLKASGGPGELLF. CDR3 DNA: TGTGCCAGCAGCTTAAAGGCTAGCGGGGGCCCCGGGGAGCTGCTTTTT.

The chain links TRBV30 to TRBJ2-7; tentative D call: TRBD2 (5 bases). V was trimmed by 0 bases and J by 3 bases, leaving 15 bases between them. Germline CDR1 and CDR2: GTSNPN and SVGIG (reference sequence). The length of the CDR3 is 15 residues. CDR3 coding DNA: TGTGCCTGGAGTGTCGGTCTAGCAAGTGACTACGAGCAGTACTTC. Its protein is CAWSVGLASDYEQYF.

J is TRBJ1-2 and V is TRBV6-6; D uncertain. The CDR3 contains 13 residues. Germline CDR1 reads MNHNY; CDR2 reads SVGAGI (reference sequence). Trimming cost V 7 bases and J 2 bases, with 11 bases left between them. The CDR3, as DNA: TGTGCCAGCACACGAAACAGAAACTATGGCTACACCTTC. This sequence encodes CASTRNRNYGYTF.

The V call is TRBV28, the J call TRBJ1-1; 10 positions agree with TRBD1. Germline CDR1 is MDHEN and CDR2 is SYDVKM. The CDR3 sequence is 19 residues long. V gave up 1 base and J gave up 0 bases; unmatched junction bases: 11. The CDR3 DNA sequence: TGTGCCAGCAGTTTATTGCGTCCGGGACAGGGGCGAATGAACACTGAAGCTTTCTTT. Its protein is CASSLLRPGQGRMNTEAFF.

The sample holds one count of this clone. This chain links TRBV30 with TRBJ1-3, with D possibly matching TRBD1 (5 bases). Germline V lookup: CDR1 GTSNPN, CDR2 SVGIG (reference sequence). With 0 bases removed from V and 2 bases from J, the gap between germline ends came to 8 bases. The CDR3 consists of 14 residues. The CDR3 coding sequence is TGTGCCTGGAGTGTCGGGGCAGCTGGAAACACCATATATTTT. Protein: CAWSVGAAGNTIYF.